The rows below give T cell receptor beta chains drawn from one sample of a study of human T cells and chemical hapten exposure. Each CDR3 protein is one row after TCRdb ran MiXCR on the RACE reads. Counted here are 65,000 to 85,000 distinct CDR3 sequences, around 11% occurring once; the ten biggest clones make up about 4%. This specimen consisted of whole blood, obtained in connection with sensitization to the hapten diphenylcyclopropenone (DPC). The receptor set was obtained from a woman in her sixties or seventies with alopecia areata. Some clones in this sample may be carry-over from other donors' samples. The CDR3 runs from the conserved cysteine through the conserved F or W. D genes are given only for firm matches. A row's size may be missing; if present it is once, few, many or a size class.

clone_size: NA
v_call: TRBV11-2
j_call: TRBJ2-5
d_call: TRBD2
cdr3_nt: TGTGCCAGCAGCTTACTAGCGGGGGGGGCCCAGTACTTC
cdr3_aa: CASSLLAGGAQYF

clone_size: NA
v_call: TRBV20-1
j_call: TRBJ2-1
d_call: TRBD2
cdr3_nt: TGCAGTGCTGGACTAGCGGTAAACTCCTACAATGAGCAGTTCTTC
cdr3_aa: CSAGLAVNSYNEQFF

clone_size: NA
v_call: TRBV3-1
j_call: TRBJ2-7
d_call: TRBD2
cdr3_nt: TGTGCCAGCAGCACGACTAGCCGGTGGGAGCAGTACTTC
cdr3_aa: CASSTTSRWEQYF

clone_size: few
v_call: TRBV12-3/TRBV12-4
j_call: TRBJ1-4
d_call: NA
cdr3_nt: TGTGCCAGCGGGGAGCGGACCTCAAATGAAAAACTGTTTTTT
cdr3_aa: CASGERTSNEKLFF

clone_size: NA
v_call: TRBV3-1
j_call: TRBJ1-6
d_call: NA
cdr3_nt: TGTGCCAGCAGCCAAAATCCCGGGGCCCGGGACCGAGATTCACCCCTCCACTTT
cdr3_aa: CASSQNPGARDRDSPLHF

clone_size: few
v_call: TRBV28
j_call: TRBJ2-3
d_call: NA
cdr3_nt: TGTGCCAGCAGTGCCCTGTCTTTAGGAACAGATACGCAGTATTTT
cdr3_aa: CASSALSLGTDTQYF

clone_size: NA
v_call: TRBV5-1
j_call: TRBJ2-5
d_call: TRBD2
cdr3_nt: TGCGCCAGCAGCGCGGGGACTAGCGGGGGGCTTGAGACCCAGTACTTC
cdr3_aa: CASSAGTSGGLETQYF

clone_size: many
v_call: TRBV20-1
j_call: TRBJ2-7
d_call: TRBD2
cdr3_nt: TGCAGTGCTGGAGCGGGGAAGAGCTACGAGCAGTACTTC
cdr3_aa: CSAGAGKSYEQYF

clone_size: NA
v_call: TRBV12-3/TRBV12-4
j_call: TRBJ2-5
d_call: TRBD1
cdr3_nt: TGTGCCAGCAGTTCCCCGACAGGGTGGAGAGAGACCCAGTACTTC
cdr3_aa: CASSSPTGWRETQYF

clone_size: NA
v_call: TRBV20-1
j_call: TRBJ2-3
d_call: NA
cdr3_nt: TGCAGTGCTGCTGGGGTCGGGCCCGACACAGATACGCAGTATTTT
cdr3_aa: CSAAGVGPDTDTQYF

clone_size: many
v_call: TRBV7-6
j_call: TRBJ2-7
d_call: TRBD2
cdr3_nt: TGTGCCAGCAGCTTATTCGGGGGGGCCGCCTACGAGCAGTACTTC
cdr3_aa: CASSLFGGAAYEQYF